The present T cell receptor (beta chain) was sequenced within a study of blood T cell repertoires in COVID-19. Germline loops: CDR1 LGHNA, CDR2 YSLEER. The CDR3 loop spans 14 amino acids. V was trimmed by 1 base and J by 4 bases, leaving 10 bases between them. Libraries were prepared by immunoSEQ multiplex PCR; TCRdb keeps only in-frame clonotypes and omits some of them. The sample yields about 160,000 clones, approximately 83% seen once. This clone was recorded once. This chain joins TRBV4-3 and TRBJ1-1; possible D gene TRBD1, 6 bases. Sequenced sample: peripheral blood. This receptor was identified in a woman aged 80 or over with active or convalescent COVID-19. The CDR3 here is CASSQVGGATEAFF. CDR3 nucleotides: TGCGCCAGCAGCCAAGTAGGGGGGGCCACTGAAGCTTTCTTT.